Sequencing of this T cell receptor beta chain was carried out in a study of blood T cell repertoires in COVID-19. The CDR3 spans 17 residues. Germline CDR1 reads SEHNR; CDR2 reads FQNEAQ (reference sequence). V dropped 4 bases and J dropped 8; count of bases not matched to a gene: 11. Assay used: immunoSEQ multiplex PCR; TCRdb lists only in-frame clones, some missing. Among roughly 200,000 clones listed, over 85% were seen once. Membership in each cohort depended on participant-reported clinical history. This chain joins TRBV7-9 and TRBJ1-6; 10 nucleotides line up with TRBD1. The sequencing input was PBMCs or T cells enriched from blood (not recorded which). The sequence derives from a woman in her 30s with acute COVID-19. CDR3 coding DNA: TGTGCCAGCAGCTCCCCCCCGGGACAGGGGCCGGATTCACCCCTCCACTTT. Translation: CASSSPPGQGPDSPLHF.